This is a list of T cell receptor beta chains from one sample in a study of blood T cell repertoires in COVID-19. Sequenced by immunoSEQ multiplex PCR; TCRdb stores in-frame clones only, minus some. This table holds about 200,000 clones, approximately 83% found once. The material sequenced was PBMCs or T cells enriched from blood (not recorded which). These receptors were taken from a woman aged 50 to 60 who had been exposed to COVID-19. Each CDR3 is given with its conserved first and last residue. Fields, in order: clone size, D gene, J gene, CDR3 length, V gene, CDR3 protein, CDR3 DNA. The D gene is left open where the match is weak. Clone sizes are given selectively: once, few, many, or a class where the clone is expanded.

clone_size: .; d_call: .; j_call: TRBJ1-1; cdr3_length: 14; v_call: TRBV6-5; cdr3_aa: CASSPPGGNTEAFF; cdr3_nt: TGTGCCAGCAGCCCGCCGGGGGGGAACACTGAAGCTTTCTTT
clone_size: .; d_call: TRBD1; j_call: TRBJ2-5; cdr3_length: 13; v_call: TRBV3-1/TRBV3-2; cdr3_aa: CASTRDSQETQYF; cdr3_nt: TGTGCCAGCACCCGGGACAGCCAAGAGACCCAGTACTTC
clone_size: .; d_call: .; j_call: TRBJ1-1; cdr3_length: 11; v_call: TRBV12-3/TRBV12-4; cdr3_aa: CASSLRGEAFF; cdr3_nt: TGTGCCAGCAGTTTACGGGGGGAAGCTTTCTTT
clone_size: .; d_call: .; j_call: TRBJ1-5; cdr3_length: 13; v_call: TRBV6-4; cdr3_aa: CASRTGPWEPQHF; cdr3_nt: TGTGCCAGCAGGACAGGCCCCTGGGAGCCCCAGCATTTT
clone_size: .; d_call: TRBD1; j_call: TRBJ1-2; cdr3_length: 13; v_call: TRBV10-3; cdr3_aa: CAISLTGDYGYTF; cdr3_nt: TGTGCCATCAGTTTAACAGGGGACTATGGCTACACCTTC
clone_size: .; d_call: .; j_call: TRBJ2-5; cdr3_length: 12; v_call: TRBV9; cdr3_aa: CASSDGSKTQYF; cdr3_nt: TGTGCCAGCAGCGACGGGAGCAAGACCCAGTACTTC
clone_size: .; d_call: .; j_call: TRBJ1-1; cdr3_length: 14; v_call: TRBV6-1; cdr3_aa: CASSDGGMNTEAFF; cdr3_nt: TGTGCCAGCAGTGACGGGGGGATGAACACTGAAGCTTTCTTT
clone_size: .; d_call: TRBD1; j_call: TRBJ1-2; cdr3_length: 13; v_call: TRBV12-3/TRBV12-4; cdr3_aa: CASSLQGDYGYTF; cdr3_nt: TGTGCCAGCAGTCTACAGGGGGACTATGGCTACACCTTC
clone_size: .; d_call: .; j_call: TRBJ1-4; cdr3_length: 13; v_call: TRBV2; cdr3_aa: CATRLATNEKLFF; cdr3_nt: TGTGCCACTCGACTTGCAACTAATGAAAAACTGTTTTTT
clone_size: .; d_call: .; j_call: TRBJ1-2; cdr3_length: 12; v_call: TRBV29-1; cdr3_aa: CSVDNREDGYTF; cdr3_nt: TGCAGCGTTGATAACAGGGAAGATGGCTACACCTTC
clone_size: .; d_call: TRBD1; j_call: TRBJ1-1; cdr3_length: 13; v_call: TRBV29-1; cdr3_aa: CSAPTGENTEAFF; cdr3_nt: TGCAGCGCTCCGACAGGGGAGAACACTGAAGCTTTCTTT
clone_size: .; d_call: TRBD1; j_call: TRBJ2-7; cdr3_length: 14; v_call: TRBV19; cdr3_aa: CASSASGTVYEQYF; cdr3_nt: TGTGCCAGTAGTGCCTCCGGGACAGTCTACGAGCAGTACTTC
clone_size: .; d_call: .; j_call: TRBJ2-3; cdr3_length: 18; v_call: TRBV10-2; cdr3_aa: CASSGGPGSRASTDTQYF; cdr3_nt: TGCGCCAGCAGTGGGGGGCCCGGTTCGCGGGCAAGCACAGATACGCAGTATTTT
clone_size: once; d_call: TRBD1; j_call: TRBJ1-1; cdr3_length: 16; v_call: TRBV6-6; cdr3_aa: CASTQSRGPGNTEAFF; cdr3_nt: TGTGCCAGCACCCAATCCAGGGGGCCGGGGAACACTGAAGCTTTCTTT
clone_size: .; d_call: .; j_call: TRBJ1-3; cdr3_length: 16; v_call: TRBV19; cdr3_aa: CASINTGTLSGNTIYF; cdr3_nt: TGTGCCAGTATTAATACAGGCACGCTCTCTGGAAACACCATATATTTT
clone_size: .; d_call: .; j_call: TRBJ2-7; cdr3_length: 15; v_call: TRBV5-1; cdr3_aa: CASRPDTRGTYEQYF; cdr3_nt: TGCGCCAGCAGGCCCGACACGAGAGGGACCTACGAGCAGTACTTC
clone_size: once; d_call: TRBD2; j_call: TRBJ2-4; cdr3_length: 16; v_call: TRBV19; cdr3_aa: CASSSGRALAKNIQYF; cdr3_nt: TGTGCCAGTAGCTCCGGGAGGGCCTTAGCCAAAAACATTCAGTACTTC
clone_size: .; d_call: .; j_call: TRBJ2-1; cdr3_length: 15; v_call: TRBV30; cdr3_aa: CAWRIDRRSYNEQFF; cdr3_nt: TGTGCCTGGAGAATCGACAGGCGGAGCTACAATGAGCAGTTCTTC
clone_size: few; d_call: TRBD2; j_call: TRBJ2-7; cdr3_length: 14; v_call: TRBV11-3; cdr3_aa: CASSRGGRAYEQYF; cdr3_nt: TGTGCCAGCAGCCGGGGCGGGAGGGCCTACGAGCAGTACTTC
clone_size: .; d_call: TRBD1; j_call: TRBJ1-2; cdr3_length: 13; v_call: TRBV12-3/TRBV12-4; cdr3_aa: CASSGQGPHGYTF; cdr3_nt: TGTGCCAGCAGTGGACAGGGGCCCCATGGCTACACCTTC
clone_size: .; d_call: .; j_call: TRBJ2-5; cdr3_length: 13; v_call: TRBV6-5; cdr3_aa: CASSKTTAGTQYF; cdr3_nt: TGTGCCAGCAGCAAGACTACCGCGGGGACCCAGTACTTC
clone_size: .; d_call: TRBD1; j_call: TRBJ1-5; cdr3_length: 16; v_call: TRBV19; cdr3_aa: CASIKQGGGSNQPQHF; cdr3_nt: TGTGCCAGTATTAAACAGGGGGGTGGGAGCAATCAGCCCCAGCATTTT
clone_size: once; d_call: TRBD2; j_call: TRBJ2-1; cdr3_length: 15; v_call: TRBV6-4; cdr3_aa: CASSTGTSSGNEQFF; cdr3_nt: TGTGCCAGCAGCACCGGGACTAGCTCTGGCAATGAGCAGTTCTTC
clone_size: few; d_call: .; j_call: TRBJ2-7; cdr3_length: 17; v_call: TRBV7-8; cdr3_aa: CASSERSGIWGKYEQYF; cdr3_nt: TGTGCCAGCAGCGAGAGATCAGGAATATGGGGCAAATACGAGCAGTACTTC
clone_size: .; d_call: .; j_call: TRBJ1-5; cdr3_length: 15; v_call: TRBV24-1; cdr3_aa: CATSDPSVGGQPQHF; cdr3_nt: TGTGCCACCAGTGACCCTTCAGTGGGAGGGCAGCCCCAGCATTTT
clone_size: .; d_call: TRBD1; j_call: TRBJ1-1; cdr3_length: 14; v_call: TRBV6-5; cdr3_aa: CASLSTGGVREAFF; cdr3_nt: TGTGCCAGCCTCTCGACAGGGGGAGTTAGGGAAGCTTTCTTT
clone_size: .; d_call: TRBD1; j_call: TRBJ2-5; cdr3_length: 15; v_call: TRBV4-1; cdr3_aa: CASSRLGQGEETQYF; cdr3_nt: TGCGCCAGCAGCCGCCTAGGACAGGGTGAAGAGACCCAGTACTTC
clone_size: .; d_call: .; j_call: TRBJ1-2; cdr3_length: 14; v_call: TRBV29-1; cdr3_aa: CSKTNGGNDYGYTF; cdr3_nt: TGCAGCAAAACAAATGGGGGGAATGACTATGGCTACACCTTC
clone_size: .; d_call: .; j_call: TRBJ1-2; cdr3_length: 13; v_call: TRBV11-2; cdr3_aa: CASSLRGSAGYTF; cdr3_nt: TGTGCCAGCAGCTTACGAGGGTCTGCTGGCTACACCTTC
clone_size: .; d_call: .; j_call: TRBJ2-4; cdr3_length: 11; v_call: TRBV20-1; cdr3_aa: CSVLAENIQYF; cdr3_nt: TGCAGTGTTTTAGCGGAAAACATTCAGTACTTC